The 23 T cell receptor beta chains presented below share a single source sample, sequenced in a study of vaccination and CD4 T cells after COVID-19. Time point meaning: late sampling 161 to 241 days after vaccination in three convalescent patients. Treatment of the sample: approximately 9-day PBMC culture with coronavirus spike peptide pools or control peptides (ViraFEST assay). The antigens for these receptors are not known. An Oncomine TCR Beta short-read assay was used to sequence the DNA from cultured CD4+ T cells. TCRdb re-called the PCR reads through MiXCR, storing one row per CDR3 protein. This sample carries roughly 26,000 distinct CDR3 sequences, roughly a third of them seen once, and the ten largest clones take roughly 3.5%. The sequenced sample was CD4+ T cells from blood, cultured in vitro, obtained about 7 months after SARS-CoV-2 vaccination. These receptors were taken from a human donor who had recovered from COVID-19.

The chain uses TRBV6-1 and TRBJ2-5, with a weak D call TRBD1 (5 bases). With 11 bases removed from V and 4 bases from J, the gap between germline ends came to 14 bases. This CDR3 spans 12 amino acids. Germline V gene sequence: CDR1 MNHNS, CDR2 SASEGT. DNA for the CDR3: TGTGCCGCTTTGGGGCAGGGAGAGACCCAGTACTTC. Its protein is CAALGQGETQYF.

The V call is TRBV6-4, the J call TRBJ2-3; tentatively, D is TRBD2 (5 bases). Deletions cut 4 bases from V and 4 bases from J, with 9 bases between. The CDR3 has 13 residues. Looked up from germline, CDR1 is MRHNA and CDR2 is SNTAGT. The CDR3 spells CASSVSGSDTQYF. In nucleotides, the CDR3 is TGTGCCAGCAGTGTCTCGGGGTCAGATACGCAGTATTTT.

This clonotype was observed once. A clone one base away is much larger, so this may be a read error. The chain employs TRBV20-1 and TRBJ2-3; D is perhaps TRBD1 or TRBD2 (5 bases each). Trimming pared 0 bases from V and 4 bases from J, leaving 14 bases between. This CDR3 has 15 amino acids. CDR1 and CDR2 (germline): DFQATT, SNEGSKA (reference sequence). In DNA form, the CDR3 reads TGCAGTGCTAGAGATCTGGGACGCCGCGCAGATACGCAGTATTTT. The encoded protein is CSARDLGRRADTQYF.

Judged by abundance, this clonotype is medium-sized. The chain employs TRBV28 and TRBJ2-5, with 8 bases lining up with TRBD2. Per the germline V gene, CDR1 is MDHEN and CDR2 is SYDVKM. CDR3 size: 14 residues. The J segment lost 5 bases and the V segment lost 5 bases, leaving 7 bases of the junction unmatched. CDR3: CASSTPGLDETQYF. CDR3 sequence (DNA): TGTGCCAGCAGTACCCCGGGACTAGACGAGACCCAGTACTTC.

V gene TRBV14 combines with J gene TRBJ2-5, with TRBD2 matching over 8 bases. Trimming took 4 bases from V and 3 from J; bases not matched to a gene: 4. The CDR3 has 14 residues. CDR1 and CDR2 from the germline V gene are SGHDN and FVKESK. Written as DNA, the CDR3 is TGTGCCAGCAGCCGGTCACTAGCGGAAGAGACCCAGTACTTC. Amino acid sequence: CASSRSLAEETQYF.

The table lists this clonotype with a few counts. V and J are TRBV24-1 and TRBJ2-5, with D unclear. The V and J ends lost 4 bases and 0 bases respectively, with 14 bases between them. This CDR3 is built from 16 residues. Germline V gives CDR1 KGHDR, CDR2 SFDVKD. The CDR3 DNA follows: TGTGCCACCAGTGACCTCGGTGCAGGATACCAAGAGACCCAGTACTTC. This translates into CATSDLGAGYQETQYF.

The CDR3 sequence: CSTKTRATGVEQYF. As DNA, the CDR3 is TGCAGTACTAAAACAAGGGCTACAGGGGTCGAGCAGTACTTC. The chain employs TRBV20-1 and TRBJ2-7; 7 bases map to TRBD1. V lost 8 bases and J lost 6; bases outside the gene matches: 16. Germline lookup yields CDR1 DFQATT and CDR2 SNEGSKA (reference sequence). This CDR3 is built from 14 residues.

The rearrangement links TRBV2 to TRBJ2-5; a possible D gene is TRBD1 (5 bases). Trimming removed 8 bases at V and 6 bases at J, with 16 bases between. This CDR3 comprises 13 residues. Germline CDR1 reads SNHLY; CDR2 reads FYNNEI. Written as DNA, the CDR3 is TGTGCCAGCCGGGTCTGGGGCTGGAAGACCCAGTACTTC. Protein sequence: CASRVWGWKTQYF.

The V and J genes are TRBV19 and TRBJ1-5; 7 bases are a match to TRBD1. Germline V gives CDR1 LNHDA, CDR2 SQIVND (reference sequence). The ends lost 3 bases at V and 0 bases at J; junction bases unmatched: 14. This CDR3 has 19 residues. Written as DNA, the CDR3 is TGTGCCAGTAGTATTCCGGACAGGACAAGATGGATTAGCAATCAGCCCCAGCATTTT. Translation: CASSIPDRTRWISNQPQHF.

CDR3 sequence: CASRGGSDEQFF. The CDR3 DNA reads as TGTGCCAGCAGAGGAGGTTCGGATGAGCAGTTCTTC. The chain links TRBV6-2 or TRBV6-3 to TRBJ2-1; maybe TRBD2 (5 bases). The germline V and J ends were trimmed by 6 bases and 8 bases, with 11 bases remaining between them. The CDR3 has 12 residues. CDR1 and CDR2 (germline): MNHEY, SVGEGT.

The chain joins TRBV5-1 to TRBJ2-3; the D is unclear. The V gene lost 4 bases and the J gene lost 4 bases, with 16 bases spanning the gap. Germline assignment: CDR1 SGHRS and CDR2 YFSETQ. The CDR3 extends over 15 amino acids. CDR3 loop: CASSTSSQPADTQYF. Written as DNA, the CDR3 is TGCGCCAGCAGCACCTCCTCTCAGCCGGCAGATACGCAGTATTTT.

This chain uses TRBV7-6 with TRBJ1-1; 7 nucleotides agree with TRBD1. The V gene's germline CDR1 is SGHVS and CDR2 FNYEAQ. V was clipped by 5 bases and J by 0 bases; unmatched bases: 6. This CDR3 has 15 amino acids. The CDR3 region has the DNA TGTGCCAGCAGCGATCGACAGGGTATGAACACTGAAGCTTTCTTT. This gives the protein CASSDRQGMNTEAFF.

This clonotype came up a few times. The chain is built from TRBV6-1 and TRBJ2-7; TRBD2 matches at 15 bases. The germline V gene encodes CDR1 MNHNS and CDR2 SASEGT. The ends lost 6 bases at V and 4 bases at J; junction bases unmatched: 7. The CDR3 is 16 amino acids. CDR3 in amino acids: CASRGTSGRTNYEQYF. The CDR3, as DNA: TGTGCCAGCAGGGGGACTAGCGGGAGGACTAATTACGAGCAGTACTTC.

This clonotype was seen more than once but under ten times. The rearrangement links TRBV6-2 or TRBV6-3 to TRBJ1-2, with 10 bases lining up with TRBD1. Germline values: CDR1 MNHEY, CDR2 SVGEGT. Unmatched junction bases numbered 10, after V lost 5 bases and J lost 4 bases. The CDR3 contains 16 residues. The CDR3 sequence is CASSRRTGGDGYGYTF. The CDR3 region has the DNA TGTGCCAGCAGTCGACGGACAGGGGGGGACGGCTATGGCTACACCTTC.

The genes are TRBV28 and TRBJ2-7, with D tentatively TRBD2 (5 bases). Germline lookup yields CDR1 MDHEN and CDR2 SYDVKM. V was trimmed by 3 bases and J by 0 bases, leaving 15 bases between them. The CDR3 loop spans 16 amino acids. CDR3: CASSLTRTALSYEQYF. Written as DNA, the CDR3 is TGTGCCAGCAGTTTGACCAGGACTGCCCTCTCCTACGAGCAGTACTTC.

This clonotype turned up a few times. The gene calls are TRBV7-2 and TRBJ2-3, with 8 bases aligning to TRBD2. Germline V gene lookup returns CDR1 SGHTA and CDR2 FQGNSA. After removal of 1 base from V and 6 bases from J, the junction contained 6 bases not matched to a gene. CDR3 length: 15 amino acids. The CDR3 reads CASSLVRTSQDTQYF. CDR3 nucleotides: TGTGCCAGCAGCTTAGTCCGGACTAGCCAGGATACGCAGTATTTT.

A few counts support this clonotype. The J gene is TRBJ1-1, the V gene TRBV28, with unresolved D. The CDR3 sequence is 14 residues long. Trimming removed 4 bases from V and 5 bases from J, with 14 bases in between. CDR1 MDHEN and CDR2 SYDVKM come from the germline V gene. The CDR3 reads CASSSNWLETEAFF. CDR3 in DNA: TGTGCCAGCAGTTCCAATTGGTTAGAAACTGAAGCTTTCTTT.

This clonotype has more than one count but fewer than ten. Its ends do not fully match the called genes, so a read error is possible. The J gene is TRBJ2-1, the V gene TRBV20-1; tentative D call: TRBD2 (6 bases). This CDR3 has 14 residues. Looked up from germline, CDR1 is DFQATT and CDR2 is SNEGSKA (reference sequence). DNA of the CDR3: TGCAGTGCTAGTTCCGCGGGAAGATACAGTGAGCAGTTCTTC. Amino acids: CSASSAGRYSEQFF.

The chain recombines TRBV11-2 with TRBJ2-1; D uncertain. The V end was cut by 1 base, the J end by 5 bases, with 9 bases between. CDR3 length equals 14 residues. Germline-derived CDR1 and CDR2 are SGHAT and FQNNGV. DNA for the CDR3: TGTGCCAGCAGCTTAGGTTCAGCGCACAATGAGCAGTTCTTC. Protein sequence: CASSLGSAHNEQFF.

This chain connects TRBV7-8 to TRBJ1-5, with D tentatively TRBD1 (6 bases). Trimming removed 4 bases from V and 2 bases from J, with 24 bases in between. The CDR3 loop spans 19 amino acids. CDR1 is SGHVS and CDR2 is FQNEAQ in the germline V gene. The CDR3 DNA follows: TGTGCCAGCAGCTCCGAGGGGGGGTGGGTTTTGTCTGGCAATCAGCCCCAGCATTTT. This codes for CASSSEGGWVLSGNQPQHF.

The rearrangement joins TRBV7-3 to TRBJ2-3; D not resolved. V dropped 3 bases and J dropped 2 bases, with 9 bases sitting between them. CDR1 and CDR2 from the germline V gene are SGHTA and FQGTGA. This CDR3 spans 14 amino acids. The DNA for the CDR3 is TGTGCCAGCAGCTTCGGCCAGGTCACAGATACGCAGTATTTT. Protein sequence: CASSFGQVTDTQYF.

V and J are TRBV28 and TRBJ2-7; the match to TRBD2 covers 12 bases. J lost 2 bases, V lost 5 bases, and 22 bases had no gene match. CDR1 MDHEN and CDR2 SYDVKM come from the germline V gene. The CDR3 totals 21 residues. The CDR3 bases are TGTGCCAGCAGTCTACGCCTTGATCTAGCGGGAGGGCCCCCTGTCACCTACGAGCAGTACTTC. This encodes CASSLRLDLAGGPPVTYEQYF.

This chain joins TRBV28 and TRBJ2-3; TRBD2 is a possible D gene (5 bases). Germline V CDR1 and CDR2: MDHEN, SYDVKM. V was pared by 7 bases and J by 4 bases, with 12 bases between. This CDR3 is 13 amino acids long. CDR3 sequence (DNA): TGTGCCAGCAATCCCCTGGGAGCAGATACGCAGTATTTT. This codes for CASNPLGADTQYF.